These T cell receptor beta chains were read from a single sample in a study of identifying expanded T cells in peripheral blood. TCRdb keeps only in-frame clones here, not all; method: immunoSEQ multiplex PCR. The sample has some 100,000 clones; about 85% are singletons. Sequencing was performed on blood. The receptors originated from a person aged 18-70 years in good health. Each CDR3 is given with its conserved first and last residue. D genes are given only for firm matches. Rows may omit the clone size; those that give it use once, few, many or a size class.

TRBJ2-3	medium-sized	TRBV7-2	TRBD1	CASSPGTGTDTQYF	TGTGCCAGCAGCCCCGGGACAGGCACAGATACGCAGTATTTT
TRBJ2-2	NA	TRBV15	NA	CATSNYRDRTGELFF	TGTGCCACCAGCAACTACAGGGATCGGACCGGGGAGCTGTTTTTT
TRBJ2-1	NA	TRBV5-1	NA	CASSYRGLAGVYNEQFF	TGCGCCAGCAGCTACCGGGGGCTGGCGGGAGTTTACAATGAGCAGTTCTTC
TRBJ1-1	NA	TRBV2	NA	CASRMGGTEAFF	TGTGCCAGCAGGATGGGGGGGACTGAAGCTTTCTTT
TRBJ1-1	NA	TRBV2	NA	CASRLVGTEAFF	TGTGCCAGCAGGTTGGTTGGGACTGAAGCTTTCTTT
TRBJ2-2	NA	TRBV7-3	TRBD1	CASGRGGPYTGELFF	TGTGCCAGCGGGCGAGGGGGCCCGTACACCGGGGAGCTGTTTTTT
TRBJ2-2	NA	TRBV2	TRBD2	CASSLEGTSLAGELFF	TGTGCCAGCAGCTTAGAGGGGACTAGTCTTGCCGGGGAGCTGTTTTTT
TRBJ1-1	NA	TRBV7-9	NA	CASSPGLNTEAFF	TGTGCCAGCAGCCCGGGGTTGAACACTGAAGCTTTCTTT
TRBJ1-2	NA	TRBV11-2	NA	CASSLEGVAGYGYTF	TGTGCCAGCAGCTTAGAAGGAGTTGCGGGGTATGGCTACACCTTC
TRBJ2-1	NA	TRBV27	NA	CASSALAAGDEQFF	TGTGCCAGCAGTGCCTTGGCGGCTGGCGATGAGCAGTTCTTC
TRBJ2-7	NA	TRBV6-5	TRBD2	CASSYTSGPYEQYF	TGTGCCAGCAGTTATACTAGCGGACCCTACGAGCAGTACTTC
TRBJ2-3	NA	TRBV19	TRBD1	CASREDRGSTDTQYF	TGTGCCAGTAGAGAAGACAGGGGGAGCACAGATACGCAGTATTTT
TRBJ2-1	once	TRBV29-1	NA	CSVDRAGNEQFF	TGCAGCGTTGATCGAGCGGGCAATGAGCAGTTCTTC
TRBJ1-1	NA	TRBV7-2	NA	CASSLVIGMNTEAFF	TGTGCCAGCAGCTTAGTTATAGGGATGAACACTGAAGCTTTCTTT
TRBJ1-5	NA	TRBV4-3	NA	CASSQDRFDKPQHF	TGCGCCAGCAGCCAAGATCGTTTCGATAAGCCCCAGCATTTT
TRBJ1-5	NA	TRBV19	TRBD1	CASSIWQGDQPQHF	TGTGCCAGTAGTATTTGGCAGGGGGATCAGCCCCAGCATTTT
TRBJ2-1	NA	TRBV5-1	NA	CASSPGLYNEQFF	TGCGCCAGCAGCCCCGGACTGTACAATGAGCAGTTCTTC
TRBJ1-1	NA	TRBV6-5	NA	CASKTGGKSEAFF	TGTGCCAGCAAAACGGGGGGGAAATCTGAAGCTTTCTTT
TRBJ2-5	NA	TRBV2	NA	CASSADSPVLGTQYF	TGTGCCAGCAGCGCGGACAGCCCGGTGTTAGGGACCCAGTACTTC
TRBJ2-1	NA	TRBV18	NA	CASSPLSGAYNEQFF	TGTGCCAGCTCACCCCTGTCGGGAGCCTACAATGAGCAGTTCTTC
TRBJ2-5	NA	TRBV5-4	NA	CASRSISGGETQYF	TGTGCCAGCAGGTCGATCTCTGGGGGGGAGACCCAGTACTTC
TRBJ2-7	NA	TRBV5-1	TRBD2	CASLGEGYEQYF	TGCGCCAGCCTTGGGGAGGGGTACGAGCAGTACTTC
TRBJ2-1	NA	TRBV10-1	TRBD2	CASSETSGRFNEQFF	TGCGCCAGCAGTGAGACTAGCGGGAGGTTCAATGAGCAGTTCTTC
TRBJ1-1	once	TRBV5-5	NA	CASSSTMTPRTENTEAFF	TGTGCCAGCAGCTCAACGATGACACCTCGGACAGAGAACACTGAAGCTTTCTTT
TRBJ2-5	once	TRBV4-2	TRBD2	CASSYLAGVATGETQYF	TGTGCCAGCAGCTATTTGGCGGGGGTAGCAACGGGGGAGACCCAGTACTTC
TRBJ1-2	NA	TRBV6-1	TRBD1	CASTGGTGGNYGYTF	TGTGCCAGCACCGGAGGGACAGGGGGGAACTATGGCTACACCTTC
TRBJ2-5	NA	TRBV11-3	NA	CASSLGLRGEETQYF	TGTGCCAGCAGCTTGGGGTTGAGAGGGGAAGAGACCCAGTACTTC
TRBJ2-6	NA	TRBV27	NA	CASSTGTGANVLTF	TGTGCCAGCAGTACAGGGACTGGGGCCAACGTCCTGACTTTC
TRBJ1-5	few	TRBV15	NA	CATHDYRSSNQPQHF	TGTGCCACCCACGATTACAGGAGTAGCAATCAGCCCCAGCATTTT
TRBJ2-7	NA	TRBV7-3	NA	CASSLSAGSYEQYF	TGTGCCAGCAGCTTAAGCGCAGGGAGCTACGAGCAGTACTTC
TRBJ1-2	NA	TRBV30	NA	CAWSRQSYGYTF	TGTGCCTGGAGTAGGCAGTCCTATGGCTACACCTTC
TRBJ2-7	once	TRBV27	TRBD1	CASSFSGTAYEQYF	TGTGCCAGCAGTTTTTCCGGGACAGCCTACGAGCAGTACTTC
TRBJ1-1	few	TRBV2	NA	CASGRGYMNTEAFF	TGTGCCAGCGGGAGGGGCTATATGAACACTGAAGCTTTCTTT
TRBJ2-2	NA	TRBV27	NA	CASRAWTATGELFF	TGTGCCAGCAGGGCGTGGACCGCCACCGGGGAGCTGTTTTTT
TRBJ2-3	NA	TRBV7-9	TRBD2	CASSNSSGRGDTQYF	TGTGCCAGCAGCAACAGTAGCGGGAGAGGAGATACGCAGTATTTT
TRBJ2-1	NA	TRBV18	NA	CASSPWDTRSYNEQFF	TGTGCCAGCTCACCATGGGACACGCGGTCCTACAATGAGCAGTTCTTC
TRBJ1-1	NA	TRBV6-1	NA	CASIGGGLNTEAFF	TGTGCCAGCATTGGGGGCGGCCTGAACACTGAAGCTTTCTTT
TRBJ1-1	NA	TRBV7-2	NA	CASSLRQAQAEAFF	TGTGCCAGCAGCCTAAGACAGGCCCAGGCTGAAGCTTTCTTT
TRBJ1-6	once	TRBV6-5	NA	CASHQVQNSPLHF	TGTGCCAGTCACCAGGTCCAGAATTCACCCCTCCACTTT
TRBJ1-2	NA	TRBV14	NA	CASSQSGYGYTF	TGTGCCAGCAGCCAATCTGGGTATGGCTACACCTTC
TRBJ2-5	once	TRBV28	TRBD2	CASTSGDRRTSGETQYF	TGTGCCAGCACCTCCGGGGACCGCCGGACTAGCGGGGAGACCCAGTACTTC
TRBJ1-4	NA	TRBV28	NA	CASSFRDGGIEKLFF	TGTGCCAGCAGTTTCCGGGACGGTGGGATTGAAAAACTGTTTTTT
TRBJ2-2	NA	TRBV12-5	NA	CASGFAGTETGELFF	TGTGCTAGTGGTTTTGCGGGGACCGAAACCGGGGAGCTGTTTTTT
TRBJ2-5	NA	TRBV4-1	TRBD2	CASSPGGSGGPWGETQYF	TGCGCCAGCAGCCCCGGAGGTAGCGGGGGGCCGTGGGGAGAGACCCAGTACTTC
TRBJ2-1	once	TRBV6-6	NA	CASSYGANEQFF	TGTGCCAGCAGTTACGGGGCGAATGAGCAGTTCTTC
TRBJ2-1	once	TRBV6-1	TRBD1	CASSELDRPSNEQFF	TGTGCCAGCAGTGAACTGGACAGGCCGTCTAATGAGCAGTTCTTC
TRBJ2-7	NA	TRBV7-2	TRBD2	CASSPRLAGDLSYEQYF	TGTGCCAGCAGCCCTCGACTAGCGGGGGACCTCTCCTACGAGCAGTACTTC
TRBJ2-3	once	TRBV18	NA	CASSLSRQSTDTQYF	TGTGCCAGCTCACTCTCTCGACAGAGCACAGATACGCAGTATTTT
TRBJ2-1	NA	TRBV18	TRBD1	CASSVWDRDNEQFF	TGTGCCAGCTCAGTATGGGACAGGGACAATGAGCAGTTCTTC
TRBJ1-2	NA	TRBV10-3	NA	CAISAPTGVNYGYTF	TGTGCCATCAGTGCCCCGACAGGCGTTAACTATGGCTACACCTTC
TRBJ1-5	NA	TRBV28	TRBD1	CASSGPGQGTVGNQPQHF	TGTGCCAGCAGTGGACCGGGACAGGGGACTGTAGGCAATCAGCCCCAGCATTTT
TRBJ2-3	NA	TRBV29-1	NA	CSVIEGRRASAQYF	TGCAGCGTTATAGAGGGTCGCCGAGCAAGTGCGCAGTATTTT
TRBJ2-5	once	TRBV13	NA	CASSLEETQYF	TGTGCCAGCAGCTTAGAAGAGACCCAGTACTTC
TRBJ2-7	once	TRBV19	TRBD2	CASSIIGREGEQYF	TGTGCCAGTAGTATTATCGGCAGGGAGGGCGAGCAGTACTTC
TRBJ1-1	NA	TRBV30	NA	CAWSVMGRPNTEAFF	TGTGCCTGGAGTGTCATGGGGAGACCGAACACTGAAGCTTTCTTT